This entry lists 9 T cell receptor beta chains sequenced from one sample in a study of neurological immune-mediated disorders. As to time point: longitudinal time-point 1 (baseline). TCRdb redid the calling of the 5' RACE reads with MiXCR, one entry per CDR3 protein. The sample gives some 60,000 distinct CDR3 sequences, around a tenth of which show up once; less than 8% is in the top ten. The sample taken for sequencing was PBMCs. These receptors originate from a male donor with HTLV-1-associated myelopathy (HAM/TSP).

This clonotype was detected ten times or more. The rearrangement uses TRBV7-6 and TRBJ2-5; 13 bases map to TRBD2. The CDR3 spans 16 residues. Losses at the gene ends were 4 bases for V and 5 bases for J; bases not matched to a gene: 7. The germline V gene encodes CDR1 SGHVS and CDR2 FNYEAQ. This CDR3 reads CASSSVTSGGRETQYF. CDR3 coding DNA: TGTGCCAGCAGCTCCGTGACTAGCGGGGGGCGGGAGACCCAGTACTTC.

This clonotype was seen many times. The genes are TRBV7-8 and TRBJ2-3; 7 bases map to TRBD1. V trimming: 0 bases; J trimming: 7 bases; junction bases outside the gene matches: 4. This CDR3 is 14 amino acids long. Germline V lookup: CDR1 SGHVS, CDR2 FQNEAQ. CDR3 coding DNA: TGTGCCAGCAGCTTAGCTTCAGGGGGATATACGCAGTATTTT. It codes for CASSLASGGYTQYF.

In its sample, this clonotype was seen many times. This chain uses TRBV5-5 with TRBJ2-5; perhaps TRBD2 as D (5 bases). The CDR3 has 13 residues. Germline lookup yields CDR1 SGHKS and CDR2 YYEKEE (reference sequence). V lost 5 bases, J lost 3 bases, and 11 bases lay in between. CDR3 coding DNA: TGTGCCAGCAGGATCCCGGGAAAAGAGACCCAGTACTTC. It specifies CASRIPGKETQYF. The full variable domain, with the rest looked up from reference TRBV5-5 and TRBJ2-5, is DAGVTQSPTHLIKTRGQQVTLRCSPISGHKSVSWYQQVLGQGPQFIFQYYEKEERGRGNFPDRFSARQFPNYSSELNVNALLLGDSALYLCASRIPGKETQYFGPGTRLLVL.

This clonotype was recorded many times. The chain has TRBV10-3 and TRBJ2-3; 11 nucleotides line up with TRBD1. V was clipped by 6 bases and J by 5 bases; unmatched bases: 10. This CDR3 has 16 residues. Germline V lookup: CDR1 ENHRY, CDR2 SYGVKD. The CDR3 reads CAIREGTGGNQDTQYF. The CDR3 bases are TGTGCCATCAGAGAGGGGACAGGGGGAAATCAAGATACGCAGTATTTT.

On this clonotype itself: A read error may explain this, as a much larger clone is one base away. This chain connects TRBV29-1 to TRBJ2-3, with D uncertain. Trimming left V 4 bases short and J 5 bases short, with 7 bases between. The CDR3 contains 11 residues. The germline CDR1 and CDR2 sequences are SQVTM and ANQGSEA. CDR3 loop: CSVAVVDTQYF. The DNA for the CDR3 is TGCAGCGTTGCGGTGGTAGATACGCAGTATTTT.

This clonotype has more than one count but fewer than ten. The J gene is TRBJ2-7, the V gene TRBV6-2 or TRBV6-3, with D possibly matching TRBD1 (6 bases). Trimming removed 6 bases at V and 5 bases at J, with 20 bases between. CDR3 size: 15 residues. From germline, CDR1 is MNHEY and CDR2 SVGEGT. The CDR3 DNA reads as TGTGCCAGCAGGCCCCCGGGACACGGCCTCCACGAGCAGTACTTC. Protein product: CASRPPGHGLHEQYF.

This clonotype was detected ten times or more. The CDR3 sequence is CAISGMGMDRARETQYF. In nucleotides, the CDR3 is TGTGCCATTTCCGGAATGGGAATGGACAGGGCACGGGAGACCCAGTACTTC. The rearrangement joins TRBV10-3 to TRBJ2-5; 8 bases are a match to TRBD1. Trimming at V came to 9 bases and at J to 5 bases, leaving 20 bases not matched to a gene. The CDR3 has 17 residues. From germline, CDR1 is ENHRY and CDR2 SYGVKD.

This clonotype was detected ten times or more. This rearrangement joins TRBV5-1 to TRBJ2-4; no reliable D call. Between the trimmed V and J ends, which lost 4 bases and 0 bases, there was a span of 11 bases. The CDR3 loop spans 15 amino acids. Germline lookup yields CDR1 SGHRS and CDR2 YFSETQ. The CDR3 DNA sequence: TGCGCCAGCAGCCTACCCGAACTAGCCAAAAACATTCAGTACTTC. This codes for CASSLPELAKNIQYF.

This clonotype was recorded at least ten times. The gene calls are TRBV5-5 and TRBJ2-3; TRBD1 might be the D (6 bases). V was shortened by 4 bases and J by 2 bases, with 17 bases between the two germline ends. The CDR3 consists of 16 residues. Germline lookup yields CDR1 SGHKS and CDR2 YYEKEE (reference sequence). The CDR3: CASSPYTGTPTDTQYF. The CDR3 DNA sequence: TGTGCCAGCAGCCCATACACAGGGACCCCCACAGATACGCAGTATTTT. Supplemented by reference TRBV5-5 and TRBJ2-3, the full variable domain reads DAGVTQSPTHLIKTRGQQVTLRCSPISGHKSVSWYQQVLGQGPQFIFQYYEKEERGRGNFPDRFSARQFPNYSSELNVNALLLGDSALYLCASSPYTGTPTDTQYFGPGTRLTVL.